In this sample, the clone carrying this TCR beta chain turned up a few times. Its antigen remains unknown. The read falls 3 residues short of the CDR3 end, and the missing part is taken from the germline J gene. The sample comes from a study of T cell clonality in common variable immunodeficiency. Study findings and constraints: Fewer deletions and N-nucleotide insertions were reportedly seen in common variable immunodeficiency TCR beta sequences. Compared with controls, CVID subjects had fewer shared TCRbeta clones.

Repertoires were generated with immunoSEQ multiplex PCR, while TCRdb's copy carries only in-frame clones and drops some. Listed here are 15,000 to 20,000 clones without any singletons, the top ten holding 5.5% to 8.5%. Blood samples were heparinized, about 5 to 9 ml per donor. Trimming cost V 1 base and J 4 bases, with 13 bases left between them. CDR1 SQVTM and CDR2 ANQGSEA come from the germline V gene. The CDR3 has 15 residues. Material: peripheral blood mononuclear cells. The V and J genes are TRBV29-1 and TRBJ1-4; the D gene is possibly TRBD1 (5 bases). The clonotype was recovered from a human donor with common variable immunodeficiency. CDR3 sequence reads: CSVEGFEGVNEKLFF. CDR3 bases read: TGCAGCGTTGAAGGATTCGAAGGGGTTAATGAAAAA.